This is a list of T cell receptor beta chains from one sample in a study of T cells after yellow fever vaccination. MiXCR was run by TCRdb on the 5' RACE reads, yielding one entry per CDR3 protein. Of approximately 450,000 distinct CDR3 sequences in the sample, about 17% are singletons; the top ten hold roughly a sixth. The sequencing here drew on PBMCs, taken before the yellow fever booster vaccination. The receptors stem from a man between 18 and 35 years old who received the YFV17D yellow fever vaccine. CDR3s include the opening cysteine and the closing phenylalanine or tryptophan. The order of the fields is D gene, J gene, V gene, clone size, CDR3 DNA, CDR3 protein. D genes are given only for firm matches. The size field is filled for only some rows; it gives once, few, many or a size class.

D gene: NA; J gene: TRBJ2-1; V gene: TRBV7-9; clone size: few; CDR3 DNA: TGTGCCAGCAGCTTACGAGGCGGGAAATATGAGCAGTTCTTC; CDR3 protein: CASSLRGGKYEQFF
D gene: NA; J gene: TRBJ1-1; V gene: TRBV7-9; clone size: NA; CDR3 DNA: TGTGCCAGCGGTGGCGACACTGAAGCTTTCTTT; CDR3 protein: CASGGDTEAFF
D gene: TRBD1; J gene: TRBJ2-2; V gene: TRBV7-2; clone size: NA; CDR3 DNA: TGTGCCAGCAGCCGGGTCTTTGGGACAGCCAACACCGGGGAGCTGTTTTTT; CDR3 protein: CASSRVFGTANTGELFF
D gene: NA; J gene: TRBJ2-1; V gene: TRBV11-2; clone size: NA; CDR3 DNA: TGTGCCAGCAGCTTAGATTGGCGGGGCGCCAACAATGAGCAGTTCTTC; CDR3 protein: CASSLDWRGANNEQFF
D gene: NA; J gene: TRBJ1-6; V gene: TRBV5-5; clone size: NA; CDR3 DNA: TGTGCCAGCAGCTACGTCGGACATAAGAATTCACCCCTCCACTTT; CDR3 protein: CASSYVGHKNSPLHF
D gene: NA; J gene: TRBJ2-1; V gene: TRBV4-1; clone size: NA; CDR3 DNA: TGCGCCAGCAGCCAAGATGCGGCAGGGGCCAATGAGCAGTTCTTC; CDR3 protein: CASSQDAAGANEQFF
D gene: NA; J gene: TRBJ1-3; V gene: TRBV27; clone size: few; CDR3 DNA: TGTGCCAGCAGTTTATCGCGGTCGCTGGCGTCTGGAAACACCATATATTTT; CDR3 protein: CASSLSRSLASGNTIYF
D gene: NA; J gene: TRBJ2-3; V gene: TRBV20-1; clone size: many; CDR3 DNA: TGCAGTGCTCCATACAGGGGGGGAATAGATACGCAGTATTTT; CDR3 protein: CSAPYRGGIDTQYF
D gene: NA; J gene: TRBJ2-1; V gene: TRBV12-5; clone size: NA; CDR3 DNA: TGTGCTAGTGGTTTGCTTGACAATGAGCAGTTCTTC; CDR3 protein: CASGLLDNEQFF
D gene: NA; J gene: TRBJ2-2; V gene: TRBV4-3; clone size: NA; CDR3 DNA: TGCGCCAGCAGCCAAGAGGTCCAAGGGAGAACCGGGGAGCTGTTTTTT; CDR3 protein: CASSQEVQGRTGELFF
D gene: NA; J gene: TRBJ2-3; V gene: TRBV20-1; clone size: few; CDR3 DNA: TGCAGTGCTAGTCGGTATACGCAGTATTTT; CDR3 protein: CSASRYTQYF
D gene: TRBD1; J gene: TRBJ1-5; V gene: TRBV6-6; clone size: NA; CDR3 DNA: TGTGCCAGCAGTTCCAGGGGGCCGGGTAGCAATCAGCCCCAGCATTTT; CDR3 protein: CASSSRGPGSNQPQHF
D gene: TRBD2; J gene: TRBJ2-1; V gene: TRBV20-1; clone size: NA; CDR3 DNA: TGCAGTGCTAGACCGGGACTAGGCACCGGTGAGCAGTTCTTC; CDR3 protein: CSARPGLGTGEQFF
D gene: NA; J gene: TRBJ1-1; V gene: TRBV29-1; clone size: few; CDR3 DNA: TGCAGCGTTGAGAGGAGGGTAATAGAAGCTTTCTTT; CDR3 protein: CSVERRVIEAFF
D gene: TRBD1; J gene: TRBJ2-2; V gene: TRBV7-3; clone size: few; CDR3 DNA: TGTGCCAGCAGCTTCAGGGGGCAGGACACCGGGGAGCTGTTTTTT; CDR3 protein: CASSFRGQDTGELFF
D gene: NA; J gene: TRBJ1-4; V gene: TRBV4-3; clone size: few; CDR3 DNA: TGCGCCAGCAGCCAAGTTGGGGCAACTAATGAAAAACTGTTTTTT; CDR3 protein: CASSQVGATNEKLFF
D gene: TRBD1; J gene: TRBJ1-2; V gene: TRBV7-9; clone size: few; CDR3 DNA: TGTGCCAGCAGCGCTGGGACAGGGGATGGCTACACCTTC; CDR3 protein: CASSAGTGDGYTF
D gene: NA; J gene: TRBJ1-5; V gene: TRBV20-1; clone size: NA; CDR3 DNA: TGCAGTGCCCCCCGGGGGGCGGTCCCCAAGCCCCAGCATTTT; CDR3 protein: CSAPRGAVPKPQHF
D gene: NA; J gene: TRBJ2-7; V gene: TRBV6-1; clone size: NA; CDR3 DNA: TGTGCCAGCGGAGACCTCCGGCTGAACTACGAGCAGTACTTC; CDR3 protein: CASGDLRLNYEQYF
D gene: NA; J gene: TRBJ2-3; V gene: TRBV2; clone size: few; CDR3 DNA: TGTGCCAACAACCAGGAGGGGGGTACGCACACGCAGTATTTT; CDR3 protein: CANNQEGGTHTQYF
D gene: NA; J gene: TRBJ2-6; V gene: TRBV7-9; clone size: few; CDR3 DNA: TGTGCCAGCAGCAAACGGGTATCCCGTAACCACGTCCTGACTTTC; CDR3 protein: CASSKRVSRNHVLTF
D gene: NA; J gene: TRBJ2-7; V gene: TRBV12-5; clone size: NA; CDR3 DNA: TGTGCTAGTGGTTTGTCCCTGCAAGTCAGGGGAAACGAGCAGTACTTC; CDR3 protein: CASGLSLQVRGNEQYF
D gene: TRBD1; J gene: TRBJ2-1; V gene: TRBV6-2/TRBV6-3; clone size: few; CDR3 DNA: TGTGCCAGCAGTCTAACGGGACAGGGTGCCAATGAGCAGTTCTTC; CDR3 protein: CASSLTGQGANEQFF
D gene: TRBD1; J gene: TRBJ2-5; V gene: TRBV7-8; clone size: few; CDR3 DNA: TGTGCCAGCAGCTCAGCGGGACAGGGGGAGACCCAGTACTTC; CDR3 protein: CASSSAGQGETQYF
D gene: TRBD1; J gene: TRBJ1-2; V gene: TRBV18; clone size: NA; CDR3 DNA: TGTGCCAGCTCACTGACTGCACCAGGGGGCCTTACTCCTGGCTACACCTTC; CDR3 protein: CASSLTAPGGLTPGYTF
D gene: TRBD1; J gene: TRBJ1-1; V gene: TRBV7-2; clone size: many; CDR3 DNA: TGTGCCAGCAGCCGGGACAGATTTTTCACTGAAGCTTTCTTT; CDR3 protein: CASSRDRFFTEAFF
D gene: TRBD1; J gene: TRBJ1-1; V gene: TRBV25-1; clone size: NA; CDR3 DNA: TGTGCCAGCAGTGCACTACAGGGGGGATTGGTCACTAAAGCTTTCTTT; CDR3 protein: CASSALQGGLVTKAFF
D gene: TRBD1; J gene: TRBJ2-7; V gene: TRBV5-1; clone size: once; CDR3 DNA: TGCGCCAGCAGCTCTACAGGGGGCCTCTACGAGCAGTACTTC; CDR3 protein: CASSSTGGLYEQYF
D gene: NA; J gene: TRBJ1-2; V gene: TRBV4-3; clone size: NA; CDR3 DNA: TGCGCCAGCAGCCAAGCTTGGTCACAGGACTATGGCTACACCTTC; CDR3 protein: CASSQAWSQDYGYTF
D gene: NA; J gene: TRBJ2-5; V gene: TRBV7-3; clone size: NA; CDR3 DNA: TGTGCCAGCAGCCTACAGGGCCTTAGAACCCAGTACTTC; CDR3 protein: CASSLQGLRTQYF
D gene: TRBD1; J gene: TRBJ2-1; V gene: TRBV15; clone size: NA; CDR3 DNA: TGTGCCACCAGGTCCCAGGGGGTATATGAGCAGTTCTTC; CDR3 protein: CATRSQGVYEQFF
D gene: NA; J gene: TRBJ2-2; V gene: TRBV3-1; clone size: NA; CDR3 DNA: TGTGCCAGCAGCCAAGTTGTGCCCGGGGAGCTGTTTTTT; CDR3 protein: CASSQVVPGELFF
D gene: NA; J gene: TRBJ2-2; V gene: TRBV11-2; clone size: few; CDR3 DNA: TGTGCCAGCAGCCACCCCCACACCGGGGAGCTGTTTTTT; CDR3 protein: CASSHPHTGELFF
D gene: NA; J gene: TRBJ2-5; V gene: TRBV11-2; clone size: once; CDR3 DNA: TGTGCCAGCAGCCCCGGGCGCGCCTCGGGTGCCCAGTACTTC; CDR3 protein: CASSPGRASGAQYF
D gene: NA; J gene: TRBJ2-2; V gene: TRBV7-2; clone size: NA; CDR3 DNA: TGTGCCAGCAGCTGGTCGGCAGGCAACACCGGGGAGCTGTTTTTT; CDR3 protein: CASSWSAGNTGELFF
D gene: NA; J gene: TRBJ1-1; V gene: TRBV6-6; clone size: few; CDR3 DNA: TGTGCCAGCAAAAATACAGTGGGGACTGAAGCTTTCTTT; CDR3 protein: CASKNTVGTEAFF
D gene: NA; J gene: TRBJ2-3; V gene: TRBV24-1; clone size: NA; CDR3 DNA: TGTGCCACCAGTGAAAACGGACTTTCTAGCACAGATACGCAGTATTTT; CDR3 protein: CATSENGLSSTDTQYF
D gene: NA; J gene: TRBJ2-6; V gene: TRBV3-1; clone size: few; CDR3 DNA: TGTGCCAGCAGCCAAACTGGGGCCAACGTCCTGACTTTC; CDR3 protein: CASSQTGANVLTF
D gene: NA; J gene: TRBJ1-1; V gene: TRBV20-1; clone size: few; CDR3 DNA: TGCAGTGCCGGGGCTCAATCCGGGACCGTGAACACTGAAGCTTTCTTT; CDR3 protein: CSAGAQSGTVNTEAFF
D gene: TRBD2; J gene: TRBJ2-3; V gene: TRBV5-1; clone size: NA; CDR3 DNA: TGCGCCAGCAGCTTGTTGTCTAGCGGCGCCTCTGGGACTACGCAGTATTTT; CDR3 protein: CASSLLSSGASGTTQYF